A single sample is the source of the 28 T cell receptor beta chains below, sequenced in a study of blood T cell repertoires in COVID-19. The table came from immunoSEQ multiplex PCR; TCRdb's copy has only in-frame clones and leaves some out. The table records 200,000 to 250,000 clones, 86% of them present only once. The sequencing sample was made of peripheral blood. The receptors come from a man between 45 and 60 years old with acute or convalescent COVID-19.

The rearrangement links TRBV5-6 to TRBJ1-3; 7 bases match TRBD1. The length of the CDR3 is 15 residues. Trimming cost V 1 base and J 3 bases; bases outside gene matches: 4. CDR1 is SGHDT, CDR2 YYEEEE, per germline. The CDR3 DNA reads TGTGCCAGCAGCTTGAAGGGGGCGCGTGGAAACACCATATATTTT. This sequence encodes CASSLKGARGNTIYF.

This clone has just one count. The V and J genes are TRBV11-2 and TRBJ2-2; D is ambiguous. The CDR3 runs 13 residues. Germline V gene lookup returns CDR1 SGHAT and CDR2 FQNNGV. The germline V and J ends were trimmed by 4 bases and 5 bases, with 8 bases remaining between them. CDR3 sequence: CASSSFGTGELFF. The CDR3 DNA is TGTGCCAGCAGCTCGTTCGGGACCGGGGAGCTGTTTTTT.

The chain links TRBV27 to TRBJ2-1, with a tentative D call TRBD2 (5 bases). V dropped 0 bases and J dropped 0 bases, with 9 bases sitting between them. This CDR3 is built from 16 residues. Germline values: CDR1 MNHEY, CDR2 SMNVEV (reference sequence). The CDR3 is CASSLSAGSSYNEQFF. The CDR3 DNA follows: TGTGCCAGCAGTTTATCGGCGGGCAGCTCCTACAATGAGCAGTTCTTC.

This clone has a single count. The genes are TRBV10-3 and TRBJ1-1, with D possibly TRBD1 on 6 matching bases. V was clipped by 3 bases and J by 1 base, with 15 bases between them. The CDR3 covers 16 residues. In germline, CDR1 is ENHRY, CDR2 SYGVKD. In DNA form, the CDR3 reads TGTGCCATCAGTGATTGGGGGGGCTTTACGAACACTGAAGCTTTCTTT. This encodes CAISDWGGFTNTEAFF.

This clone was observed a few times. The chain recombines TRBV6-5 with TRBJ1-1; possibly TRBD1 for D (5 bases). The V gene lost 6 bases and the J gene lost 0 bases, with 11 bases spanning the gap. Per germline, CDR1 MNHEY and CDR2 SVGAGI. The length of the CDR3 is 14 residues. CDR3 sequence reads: CASRKTEMNTEAFF. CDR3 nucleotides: TGTGCCAGCAGGAAGACAGAGATGAACACTGAAGCTTTCTTT.

CDR3 region: CASSLVGQDLGGGYTF. The CDR3, as DNA: TGCGCCAGCAGCTTGGTGGGACAGGACTTGGGAGGTGGCTACACCTTC. This chain links TRBV5-1 with TRBJ1-2; 8 positions agree with TRBD1. The CDR3 runs 16 residues. Looked up from germline, CDR1 is SGHRS and CDR2 is YFSETQ. V shed 0 bases, J shed 7 bases, and the junction held 11 bases outside the gene matches.

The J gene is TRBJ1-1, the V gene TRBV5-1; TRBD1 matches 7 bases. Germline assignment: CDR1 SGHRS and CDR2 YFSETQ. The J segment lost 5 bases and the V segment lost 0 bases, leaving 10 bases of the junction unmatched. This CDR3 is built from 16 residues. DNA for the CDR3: TGCGCCAGCAGCTTGGAGGGACAGACCCCTGGGACTGAAGCTTTCTTT. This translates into CASSLEGQTPGTEAFF.

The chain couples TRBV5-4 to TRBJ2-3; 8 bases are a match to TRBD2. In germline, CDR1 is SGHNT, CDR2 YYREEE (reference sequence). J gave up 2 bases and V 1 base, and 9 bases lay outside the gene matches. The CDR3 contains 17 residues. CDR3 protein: CASSLRELADLTDTQYF. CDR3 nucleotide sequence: TGTGCCAGCAGCTTGCGGGAACTAGCGGACCTCACAGATACGCAGTATTTT.

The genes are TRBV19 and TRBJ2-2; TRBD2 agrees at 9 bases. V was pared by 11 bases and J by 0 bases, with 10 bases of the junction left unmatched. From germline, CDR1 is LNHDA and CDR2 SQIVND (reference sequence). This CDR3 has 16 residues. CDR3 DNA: TGTGCCGCCCTGGGAGCGGGGGGAACGAACACCGGGGAGCTGTTTTTT. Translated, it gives CAALGAGGTNTGELFF. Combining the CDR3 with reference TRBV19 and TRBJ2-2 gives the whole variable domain DGGITQSPKYLFRKEGQNVTLSCEQNLNHDAMYWYRQDPGQGLRLIYYSQIVNDFQKGDIAEGYSVSREKKESFPLTVTSAQKNPTAFYLCAALGAGGTNTGELFFGEGSRLTVL.

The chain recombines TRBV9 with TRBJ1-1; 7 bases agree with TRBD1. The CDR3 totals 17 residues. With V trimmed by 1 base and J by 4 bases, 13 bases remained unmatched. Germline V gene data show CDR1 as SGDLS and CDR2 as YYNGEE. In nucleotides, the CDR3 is TGTGCCAGCAGCGTACAAGCGACAGGGAGCAGAACCACTGAAGCTTTCTTT. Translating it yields CASSVQATGSRTTEAFF. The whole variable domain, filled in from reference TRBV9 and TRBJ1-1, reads DSGVTQTPKHLITATGQRVTLRCSPRSGDLSVYWYQQSLDQGLQFLIQYYNGEERAKGNILERFSAQQFPDLHSELNLSSLELGDSALYFCASSVQATGSRTTEAFFGQGTRLTVV.

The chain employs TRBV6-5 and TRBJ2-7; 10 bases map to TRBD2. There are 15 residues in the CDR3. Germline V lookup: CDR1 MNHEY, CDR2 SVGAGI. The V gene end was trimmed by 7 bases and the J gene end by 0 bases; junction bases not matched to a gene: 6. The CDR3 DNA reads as TGTGCCAGCACTACCGGACTAGCGGACTCCTACGAGCAGTACTTC. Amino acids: CASTTGLADSYEQYF.

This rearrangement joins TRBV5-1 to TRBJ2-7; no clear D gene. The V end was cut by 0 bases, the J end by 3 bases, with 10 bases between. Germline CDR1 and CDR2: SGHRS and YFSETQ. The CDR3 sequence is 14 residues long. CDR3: CASSLGLLLYEQYF. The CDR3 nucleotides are TGCGCCAGCAGCTTGGGACTTCTCCTCTACGAGCAGTACTTC.

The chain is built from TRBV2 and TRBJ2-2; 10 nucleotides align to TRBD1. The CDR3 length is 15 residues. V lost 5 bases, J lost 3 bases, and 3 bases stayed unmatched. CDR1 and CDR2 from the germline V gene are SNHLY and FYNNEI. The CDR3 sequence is CASSRQGADTGELFF. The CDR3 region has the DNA TGTGCCAGCAGTCGACAGGGGGCGGACACCGGGGAGCTGTTTTTT. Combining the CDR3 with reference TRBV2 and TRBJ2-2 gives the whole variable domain EPEVTQTPSHQVTQMGQEVILRCVPISNHLYFYWYRQILGQKVEFLVSFYNNEISEKSEIFDDQFSVERPDGSNFTLKIRSTKLEDSAMYFCASSRQGADTGELFFGEGSRLTVL.

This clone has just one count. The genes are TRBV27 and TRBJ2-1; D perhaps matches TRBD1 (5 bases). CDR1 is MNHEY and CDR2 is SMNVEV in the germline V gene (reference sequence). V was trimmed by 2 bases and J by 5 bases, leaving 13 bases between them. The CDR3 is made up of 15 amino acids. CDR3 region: CASSLGAGYDNEQFF. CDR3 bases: TGTGCCAGCAGTTTAGGGGCAGGGTATGACAATGAGCAGTTCTTC.

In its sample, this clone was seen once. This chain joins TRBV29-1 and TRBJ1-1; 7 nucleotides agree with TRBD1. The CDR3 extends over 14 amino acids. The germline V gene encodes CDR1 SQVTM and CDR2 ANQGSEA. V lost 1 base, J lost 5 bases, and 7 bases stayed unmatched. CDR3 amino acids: CSVEVGSRGTEAFF. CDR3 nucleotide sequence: TGCAGCGTTGAAGTGGGATCCAGGGGGACTGAAGCTTTCTTT.

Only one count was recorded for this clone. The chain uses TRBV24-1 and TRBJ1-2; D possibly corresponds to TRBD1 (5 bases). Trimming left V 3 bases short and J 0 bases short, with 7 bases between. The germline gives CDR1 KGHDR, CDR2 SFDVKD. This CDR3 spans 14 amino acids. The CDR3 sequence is CATSDGQTNYGYTF. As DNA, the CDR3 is TGTGCCACCAGTGATGGACAAACTAACTATGGCTACACCTTC.

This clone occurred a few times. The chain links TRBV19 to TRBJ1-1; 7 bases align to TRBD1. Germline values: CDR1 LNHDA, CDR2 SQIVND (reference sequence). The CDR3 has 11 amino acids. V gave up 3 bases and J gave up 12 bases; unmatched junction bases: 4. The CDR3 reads CASSMTGYTFF. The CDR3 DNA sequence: TGTGCCAGTAGTATGACAGGGTATACTTTCTTT.

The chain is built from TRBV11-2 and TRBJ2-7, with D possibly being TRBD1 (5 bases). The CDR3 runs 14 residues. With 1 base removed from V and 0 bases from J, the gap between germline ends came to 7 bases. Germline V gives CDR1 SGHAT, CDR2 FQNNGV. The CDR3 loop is CASSLGGFSYEQYF. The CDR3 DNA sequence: TGTGCCAGCAGCTTAGGGGGCTTCTCCTACGAGCAGTACTTC.

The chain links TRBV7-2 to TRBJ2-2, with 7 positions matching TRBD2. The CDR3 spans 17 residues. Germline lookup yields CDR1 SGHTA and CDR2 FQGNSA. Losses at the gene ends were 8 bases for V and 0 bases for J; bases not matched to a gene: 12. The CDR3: CASAPGKRGTNTGELFF. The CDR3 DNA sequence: TGTGCCAGCGCCCCGGGGAAGCGGGGAACGAACACCGGGGAGCTGTTTTTT.

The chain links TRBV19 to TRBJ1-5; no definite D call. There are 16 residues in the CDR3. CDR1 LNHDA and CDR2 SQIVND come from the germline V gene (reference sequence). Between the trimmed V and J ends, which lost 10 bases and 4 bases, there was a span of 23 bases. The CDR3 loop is CATKLGGTPGNQPQHF. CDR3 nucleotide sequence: TGTGCCACCAAGTTGGGAGGCACCCCGGGTAATCAGCCCCAGCATTTT.

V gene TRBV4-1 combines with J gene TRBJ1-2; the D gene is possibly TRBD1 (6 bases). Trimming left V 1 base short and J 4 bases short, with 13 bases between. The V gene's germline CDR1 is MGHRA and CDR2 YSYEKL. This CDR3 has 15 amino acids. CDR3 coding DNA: TGCGCCAGCAGCCAAGTCAAACAGGGAACCTATGGCTACACCTTC. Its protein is CASSQVKQGTYGYTF.

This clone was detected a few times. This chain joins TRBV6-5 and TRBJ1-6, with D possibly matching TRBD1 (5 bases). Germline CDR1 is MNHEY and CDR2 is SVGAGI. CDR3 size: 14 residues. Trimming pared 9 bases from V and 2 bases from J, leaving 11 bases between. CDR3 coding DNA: TGTGCCAGTATACAGGAGACCTATAATTCACCCCTCCACTTT. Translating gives CASIQETYNSPLHF.

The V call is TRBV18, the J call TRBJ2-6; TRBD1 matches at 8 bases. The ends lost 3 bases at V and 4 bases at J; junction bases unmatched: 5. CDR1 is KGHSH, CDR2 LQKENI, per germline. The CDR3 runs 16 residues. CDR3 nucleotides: TGTGCCAGCTCACCCCAGGGGGCACGGGGGGCCAACGTCCTGACTTTC. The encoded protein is CASSPQGARGANVLTF.

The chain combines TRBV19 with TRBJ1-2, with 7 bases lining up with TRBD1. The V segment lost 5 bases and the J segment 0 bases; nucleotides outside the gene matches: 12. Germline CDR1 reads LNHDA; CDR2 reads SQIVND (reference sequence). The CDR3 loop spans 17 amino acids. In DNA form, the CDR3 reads TGTGCCAGTAGTGCGCGACCGGGACAGAGAGCTAACTATGGCTACACCTTC. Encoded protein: CASSARPGQRANYGYTF.

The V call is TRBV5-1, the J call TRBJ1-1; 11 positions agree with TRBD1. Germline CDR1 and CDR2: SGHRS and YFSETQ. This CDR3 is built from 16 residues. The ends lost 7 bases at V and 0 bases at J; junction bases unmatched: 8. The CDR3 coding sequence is TGCGCCAGCGCCCGAGGGACAGGGGGAATGAACACTGAAGCTTTCTTT. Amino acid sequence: CASARGTGGMNTEAFF.

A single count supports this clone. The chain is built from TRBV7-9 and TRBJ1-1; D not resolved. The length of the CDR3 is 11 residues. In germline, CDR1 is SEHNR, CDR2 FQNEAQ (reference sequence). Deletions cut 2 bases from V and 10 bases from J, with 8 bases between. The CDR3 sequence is CASSLSLSAFF. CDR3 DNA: TGTGCCAGCAGCTTAAGCCTGTCAGCTTTCTTT.

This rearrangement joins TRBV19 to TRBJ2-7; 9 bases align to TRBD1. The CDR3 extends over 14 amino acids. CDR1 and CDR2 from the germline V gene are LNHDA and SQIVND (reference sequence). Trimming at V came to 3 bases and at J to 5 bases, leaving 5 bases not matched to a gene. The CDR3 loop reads CASSIGTGFHEQYF. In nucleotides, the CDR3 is TGTGCCAGTAGTATCGGGACAGGGTTTCACGAGCAGTACTTC.

CDR3: CVSSGTGEKLFF. In nucleotides, the CDR3 is TGTGTCTCGAGCGGTACGGGTGAAAAACTGTTTTTT. This sequence joins TRBV6-5 and TRBJ1-4; D ambiguous. Germline lookup yields CDR1 MNHEY and CDR2 SVGAGI. CDR3 length equals 12 residues.